This T cell receptor (beta chain) was recovered during a study of T cell repertoires in cytomegalovirus infection. Study summary: Peptides in the study included HLA-C-restricted and HLA-B-restricted CMV epitopes. It was the public TCR beta signatures that indicated both CMV infection and matching HLA type.

Overall study findings and caveats: Cumulative public TCR beta family frequency identified CMV carriers with the relevant HLA. Clonotype analysis showed dominance of the ex vivo response by HLA-C-restricted CMV-specific TCR beta clonotypes.

On this clonotype itself: What it binds is unknown.

TCRdb redid the calling of the reads with MiXCR, one entry per CDR3 protein. The sample consists of about 920,000 distinct CDR3 sequences, more than 25% of them appearing once. The CDR3 has 15 amino acids. V was trimmed by 0 bases and J by 0 bases, leaving 9 bases between them. From germline, CDR1 is SGDLS and CDR2 YYNGEE. The material was cultured CD8+ T cells from PBMCs, obtained from culture after CMV antigen stimulation. The J gene is TRBJ1-2, the V gene TRBV9; maybe TRBD1 (5 bases). The TCR sequence derives from a human donor in good health (CMV status not recorded). Some clones in this sample may be carry-over from other donors' samples. Here the CDR3 DNA reads TGTGCCAGCAGCGTAGTAGGGGATGCTAACTATGGCTACACCTTC. Protein sequence: CASSVVGDANYGYTF.